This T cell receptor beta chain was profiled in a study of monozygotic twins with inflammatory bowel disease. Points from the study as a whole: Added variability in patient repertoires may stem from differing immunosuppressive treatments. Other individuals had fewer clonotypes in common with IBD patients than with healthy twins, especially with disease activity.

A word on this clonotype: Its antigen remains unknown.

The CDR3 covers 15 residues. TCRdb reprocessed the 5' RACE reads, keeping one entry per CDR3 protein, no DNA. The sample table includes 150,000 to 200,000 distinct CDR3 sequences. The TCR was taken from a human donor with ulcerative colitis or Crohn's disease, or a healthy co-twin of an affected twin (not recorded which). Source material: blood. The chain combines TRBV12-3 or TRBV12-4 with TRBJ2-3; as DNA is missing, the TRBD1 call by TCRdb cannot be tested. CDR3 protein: CASSLPGTGKDTQYF.